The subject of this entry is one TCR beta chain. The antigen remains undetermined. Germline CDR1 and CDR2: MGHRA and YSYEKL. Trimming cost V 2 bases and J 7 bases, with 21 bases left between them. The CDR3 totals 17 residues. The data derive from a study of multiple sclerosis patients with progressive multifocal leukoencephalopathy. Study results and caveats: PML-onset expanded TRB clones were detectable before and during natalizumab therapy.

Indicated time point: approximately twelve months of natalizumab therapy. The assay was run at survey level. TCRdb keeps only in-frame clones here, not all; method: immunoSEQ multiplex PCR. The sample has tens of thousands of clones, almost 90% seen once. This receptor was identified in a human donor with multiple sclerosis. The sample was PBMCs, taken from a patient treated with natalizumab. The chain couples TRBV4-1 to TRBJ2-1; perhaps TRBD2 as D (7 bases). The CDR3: CASSQMPGGRLENEQFF. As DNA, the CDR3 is TGCGCCAGCAGCCAAATGCCCGGGGGGCGCCTCGAAAATGAGCAGTTCTTC.